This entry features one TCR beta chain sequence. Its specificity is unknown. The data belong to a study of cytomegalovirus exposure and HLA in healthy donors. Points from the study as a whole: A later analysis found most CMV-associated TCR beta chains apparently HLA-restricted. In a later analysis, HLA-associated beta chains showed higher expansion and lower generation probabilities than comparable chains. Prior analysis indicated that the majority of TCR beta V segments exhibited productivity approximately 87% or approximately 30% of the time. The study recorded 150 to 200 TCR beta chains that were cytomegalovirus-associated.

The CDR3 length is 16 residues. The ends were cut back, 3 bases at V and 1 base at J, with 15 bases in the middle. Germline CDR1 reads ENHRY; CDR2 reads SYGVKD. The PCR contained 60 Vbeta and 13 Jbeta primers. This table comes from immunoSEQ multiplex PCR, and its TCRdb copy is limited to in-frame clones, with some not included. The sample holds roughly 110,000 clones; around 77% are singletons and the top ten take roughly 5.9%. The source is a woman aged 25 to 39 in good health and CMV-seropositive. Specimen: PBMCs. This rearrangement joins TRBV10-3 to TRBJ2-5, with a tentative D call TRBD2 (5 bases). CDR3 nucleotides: TGTGCCATCAGTGAAGGGATCGGGGTTGTCCAAGAGACCCAGTACTTC. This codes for CAISEGIGVVQETQYF.